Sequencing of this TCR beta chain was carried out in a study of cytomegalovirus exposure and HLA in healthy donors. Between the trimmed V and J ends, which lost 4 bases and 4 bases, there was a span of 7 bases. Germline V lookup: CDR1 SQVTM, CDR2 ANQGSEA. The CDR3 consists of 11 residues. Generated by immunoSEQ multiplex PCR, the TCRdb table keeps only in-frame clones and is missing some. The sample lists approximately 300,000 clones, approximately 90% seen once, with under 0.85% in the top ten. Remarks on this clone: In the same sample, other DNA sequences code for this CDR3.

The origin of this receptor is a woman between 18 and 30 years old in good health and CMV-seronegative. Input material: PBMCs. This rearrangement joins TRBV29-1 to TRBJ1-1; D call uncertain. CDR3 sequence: CSVARGTEAFF. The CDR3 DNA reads TGCAGCGTTGCCCGGGGCACTGAAGCTTTCTTT.